This TCR beta chain is from a study of T-cell memory formation after mild COVID-19. This clonotype was seen only a few times. No antigen is known for it. TCRdb called the 5' RACE reads again in MiXCR, with one record for every CDR3 protein. This sample has some 210,000 distinct CDR3 sequences; 27% occur once, and the top ten carry about an eighth. The CDR3 is 14 amino acids. Trimming stripped 3 bases from V and 7 bases from J, with 13 bases between. CDR1 SEHNR and CDR2 FQNEAQ come from the germline V gene (reference sequence). Study results and caveats: CD8+ contracting clones occupied EMRA, while CD4+ ones occupied mainly CM and EM.

This chain joins TRBV7-9 and TRBJ2-1; the D gene is possibly TRBD1 (6 bases). This clonotype was sampled from an adult woman who had mild COVID-19 (a few samples of this study predate the infection). Cell type and time point are not known. The sequencing sample was made of PBMCs or a T cell subset sorted from them (not recorded which). The CDR3 region has the DNA TGTGCCAGCAGCTTCCCCCCACAGGGAAATGAGCAGTTCTTC. It translates to CASSFPPQGNEQFF.